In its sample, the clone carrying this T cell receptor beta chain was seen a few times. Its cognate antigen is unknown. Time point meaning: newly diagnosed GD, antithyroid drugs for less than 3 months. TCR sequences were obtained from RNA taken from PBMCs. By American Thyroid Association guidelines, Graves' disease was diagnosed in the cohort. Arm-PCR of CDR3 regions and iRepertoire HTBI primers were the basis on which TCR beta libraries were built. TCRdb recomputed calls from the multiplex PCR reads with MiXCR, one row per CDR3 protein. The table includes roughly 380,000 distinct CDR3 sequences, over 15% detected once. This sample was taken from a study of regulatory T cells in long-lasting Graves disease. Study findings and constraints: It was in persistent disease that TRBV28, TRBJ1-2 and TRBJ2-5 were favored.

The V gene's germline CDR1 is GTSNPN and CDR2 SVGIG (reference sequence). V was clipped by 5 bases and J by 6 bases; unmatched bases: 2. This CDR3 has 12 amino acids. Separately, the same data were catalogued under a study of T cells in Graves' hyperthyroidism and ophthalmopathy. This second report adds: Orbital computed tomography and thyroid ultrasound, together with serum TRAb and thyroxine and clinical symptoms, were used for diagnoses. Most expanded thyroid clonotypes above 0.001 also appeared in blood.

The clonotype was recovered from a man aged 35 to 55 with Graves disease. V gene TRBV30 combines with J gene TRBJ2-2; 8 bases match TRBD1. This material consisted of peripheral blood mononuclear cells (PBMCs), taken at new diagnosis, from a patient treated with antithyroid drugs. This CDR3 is CAWVQGAGELFF. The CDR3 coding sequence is TGTGCCTGGGTACAGGGGGCCGGGGAGCTGTTTTTT.